A single sample is the source of the 10 T cell receptor beta chains below, sequenced in a study of shared clonotypes between healthy human individuals. The protocol was immunoSEQ multiplex PCR, while the TCRdb copy is restricted to in-frame clones and leaves out a portion. The repertoire includes 1 million to 1.3 million clones, roughly 74% of them detected once, and roughly 0.62% sits in the top ten. The material sequenced was memory CD4+ T cells from PBMCs. Subset in this sample: CD45RA-negative fraction. All receptors derive from a young man in good health. Some clones in this sample may be carry-over from other donors' samples.

The count of this clone is one. The chain joins TRBV12-5 to TRBJ2-1, with D perhaps being TRBD1 or TRBD2 (5 bases each). CDR3 length: 15 residues. V lost 3 bases and J lost 8, with 17 bases in between. Germline CDR1 and CDR2: LGHNT and FRNRAP. CDR3 amino acids: CASGFGGRVGDEQFF. For the CDR3, the DNA is TGTGCTAGTGGTTTTGGAGGCAGGGTAGGAGATGAGCAGTTCTTC.

The chain employs TRBV6-1 and TRBJ1-2, with 9 bases matching TRBD1. The CDR3 runs to 17 residues. The germline V gene encodes CDR1 MNHNS and CDR2 SASEGT. Trimming took 1 base from V and 4 from J; bases not matched to a gene: 10. In DNA form, the CDR3 reads TGTGCCAGCAGTGAAGTACGAGGCAGGGACAGGGTCTATGGCTACACCTTC. Residues: CASSEVRGRDRVYGYTF.

The chain couples TRBV4-1 to TRBJ2-2; unclear D gene. CDR1 MGHRA and CDR2 YSYEKL come from the germline V gene. V lost 5 bases, J lost 3 bases, and 7 bases lay in between. CDR3 length equals 13 residues. CDR3 residues: CASSVPYTGELFF. The CDR3 coding sequence is TGCGCCAGCAGCGTTCCGTACACCGGGGAGCTGTTTTTT.

Worth noting for this clone: Other DNA sequences in the sample encode the same CDR3. The chain combines TRBV14 with TRBJ1-2; D might be TRBD1 (5 bases). V was clipped by 3 bases and J by 0 bases, with 5 bases between them. This CDR3 has 13 residues. In germline, CDR1 is SGHDN, CDR2 FVKESK. CDR3 in amino acids: CASSQGANYGYTF. The CDR3 DNA is TGTGCCAGCAGCCAGGGGGCTAACTATGGCTACACCTTC.

The V and J genes are TRBV19 and TRBJ1-3; D call uncertain. The CDR3 loop spans 14 amino acids. V gave up 6 bases and J gave up 4 bases, with 13 bases separating them. Germline V gene lookup returns CDR1 LNHDA and CDR2 SQIVND (reference sequence). CDR3 sequence (DNA): TGTGCCAGTAGCCACCGCTCGGCCGGAAACACCATATATTTT. Protein product: CASSHRSAGNTIYF. Full variable domain (remainder filled in from reference TRBV19 and TRBJ1-3): DGGITQSPKYLFRKEGQNVTLSCEQNLNHDAMYWYRQDPGQGLRLIYYSQIVNDFQKGDIAEGYSVSREKKESFPLTVTSAQKNPTAFYLCASSHRSAGNTIYFGEGSWLTVV.

J is TRBJ2-1 and V is TRBV5-6, with a possible D match to TRBD1 (7 bases). This CDR3 has 16 residues. V gave up 0 bases and J gave up 4 bases, with 14 bases separating them. Germline V gene lookup returns CDR1 SGHDT and CDR2 YYEEEE. CDR3 protein: CASSLGGGTVYNEQFF. The DNA for the CDR3 is TGTGCCAGCAGCTTGGGAGGAGGGACAGTGTACAATGAGCAGTTCTTC.

This clone was seen more than once but under ten times. The chain carries TRBV4-3 and TRBJ2-2; the D gene is possibly TRBD1 (6 bases). V dropped 4 bases and J dropped 7 bases, with 16 bases sitting between them. The CDR3 covers 15 residues. Germline V CDR1 and CDR2: LGHNA, YSLEER. This CDR3 reads CASSRQVGAGGELFF. The CDR3 DNA is TGCGCCAGCAGCCGTCAGGTGGGGGCTGGCGGGGAGCTGTTTTTT.

The chain employs TRBV19 and TRBJ2-1; 9 bases are shared with TRBD1. Looked up from germline, CDR1 is LNHDA and CDR2 is SQIVND (reference sequence). This CDR3 has 14 residues. V was clipped by 8 bases and J by 3 bases; unmatched bases: 5. The CDR3: CASWDRAGYNEQFF. In nucleotides, the CDR3 is TGTGCCAGTTGGGACAGGGCTGGCTACAATGAGCAGTTCTTC.

The V call is TRBV7-8, the J call TRBJ2-2; the match to TRBD2 covers 8 bases. V shed 4 bases and J 5 bases; nucleotides not matched to a gene: 9. CDR3 length: 16 residues. From germline, CDR1 is SGHVS and CDR2 FQNEAQ. The CDR3 spells CASSSRGGLRTGELFF. DNA for the CDR3: TGTGCCAGCAGCTCACGCGGGGGGTTGAGGACCGGGGAGCTGTTTTTT.

To note about this clone: With only one base between it and a far larger clone, this is likely a read error. The chain carries TRBV4-2 and TRBJ1-2; 8 positions agree with TRBD1. Germline loops: CDR1 LGHNA, CDR2 YNFKEQ. The CDR3 spans 16 residues. V trimming: 0 bases; J trimming: 5 bases; junction bases outside the gene matches: 8. This CDR3 is CASSQDARGPIYGYTF. The CDR3 nucleotides are TGTGCCAGCAGCCAAGATGCCAGGGGGCCGATTTATGGCTACACCTTC.